The clone carrying this TCR beta chain was recorded only once. The sample is drawn from a study of T cell clonotyping in hematopoietic cell transplantation. V shed 7 bases, J shed 5 bases, and the junction held 18 bases outside the gene matches. The germline V gene encodes CDR1 MGHRA and CDR2 YSYEKL. The CDR3 contains 18 residues. TCRdb keeps only in-frame clones here, not all; method: immunoSEQ multiplex PCR. This table holds 6,200 or so clones, more than 35% found once. This rearrangement joins TRBV4-1 to TRBJ2-1; 9 nucleotides agree with TRBD2. The receptor's source is an older female patient who had an allogeneic stem cell transplant, so the T cells may come from the graft donor. Some clones in this sample may be carry-over from other donors' samples. The sequencing here drew on peripheral blood mononuclear cells, taken 30 days after allogeneic stem cell transplant. CDR3 DNA: TGCGCCAGCACCTCCCCAACTGGAGAAGCGGGAGGAAACAATGAGCAGTTCTTC. Its protein is CASTSPTGEAGGNNEQFF.